This passage covers 28 T cell receptor beta chains from one sample sequenced in a study of blood T cell repertoires in COVID-19. Assay used: immunoSEQ multiplex PCR; TCRdb lists only in-frame clones, some missing. The sample records about 200,000 clones, over 75% being singletons. Sequencing was performed on peripheral blood. Receptor source: a woman aged 65 to 85 with COVID-19, enrolled during active disease.

The CDR3 DNA sequence: TGTGCCAGCAGTCGGGAACAGGGCCTTAGGACACCCCTCCACTTT. Its translation: CASSREQGLRTPLHF. The chain is built from TRBV2 and TRBJ1-6; a weak D match, TRBD1 (6 bases). The V gene's germline CDR1 is SNHLY and CDR2 FYNNEI. Trimming took 5 bases from V and 11 from J, leaving 19 bases between them. The length of the CDR3 is 15 residues. The whole variable domain, filled in from reference TRBV2 and TRBJ1-6, reads EPEVTQTPSHQVTQMGQEVILRCVPISNHLYFYWYRQILGQKVEFLVSFYNNEISEKSEIFDDQFSVERPDGSNFTLKIRSTKLEDSAMYFCASSREQGLRTPLHFGNGTRLTVT.

This sequence joins TRBV5-1 and TRBJ2-5; D not resolved. CDR3 length: 13 residues. Deletions cut 4 bases from V and 5 bases from J, with 12 bases between. The germline V gene encodes CDR1 SGHRS and CDR2 YFSETQ. The CDR3 bases are TGCGCCAGCAGCGGTAACAGTGGCGAGACCCAGTACTTC. This gives the protein CASSGNSGETQYF.

This CDR3 reads CASRINSGSWGHYEQYF. The CDR3 bases are TGTGCCAGCAGAATAAATAGCGGGAGCTGGGGACATTACGAGCAGTACTTC. The chain couples TRBV6-4 to TRBJ2-7; 9 bases are a match to TRBD2. The CDR3 has 17 amino acids. Germline CDR1 reads MRHNA; CDR2 reads SNTAGT. The ends lost 6 bases at V and 4 bases at J; junction bases unmatched: 16.

The CDR3 loop is CASSQDRGGIYF. CDR3 DNA sequence: TGCGCCAGCAGCCAAGATAGAGGGGGCATATATTTT. The gene calls are TRBV4-3 and TRBJ1-3; D might be TRBD1 (6 bases). The CDR3 runs to 12 residues. V was pared by 0 bases and J by 12 bases, with 9 bases between. Germline CDR1 LGHNA, CDR2 YSLEER.

CDR3 amino acids: CASSLQGPMNTEAFF. The CDR3 coding sequence is TGCGCCAGCAGCTTGCAGGGTCCGATGAACACTGAAGCTTTCTTT. This sequence joins TRBV5-1 and TRBJ1-1; maybe TRBD1 (5 bases). Trimming stripped 1 base from V and 0 bases from J, with 10 bases between. The V gene's germline CDR1 is SGHRS and CDR2 YFSETQ. The CDR3 loop spans 15 amino acids.

This sequence joins TRBV10-3 and TRBJ1-1; D perhaps matches TRBD1 (6 bases). The length of the CDR3 is 13 residues. Germline loops: CDR1 ENHRY, CDR2 SYGVKD. V lost 5 bases and J lost 1, with 8 bases in between. CDR3: CAISRQENTEAFF. The CDR3 coding sequence is TGTGCCATCAGTAGACAGGAGAACACTGAAGCTTTCTTT.

The rearrangement uses TRBV11-2 and TRBJ2-1, with 11 bases lining up with TRBD2. Germline loops: CDR1 SGHAT, CDR2 FQNNGV. CDR3 length: 17 residues. Unmatched junction bases numbered 12, after V lost 6 bases and J lost 5 bases. The CDR3 spells CASSFRGGLAANNEQFF. As DNA, the CDR3 is TGTGCCAGCAGTTTTAGGGGGGGACTAGCGGCTAACAATGAGCAGTTCTTC.

In its sample, this clone was seen many times. The rearrangement links TRBV19 to TRBJ2-1, with a tentative D call TRBD2 (5 bases). The V gene's germline CDR1 is LNHDA and CDR2 SQIVND (reference sequence). Trimming took 4 bases from V and 1 from J, leaving 8 bases between them. The CDR3 spans 14 residues. The CDR3 sequence: CASSKRRSYNEQFF. The CDR3 region has the DNA TGTGCCAGTAGTAAGAGGAGGTCCTACAATGAGCAGTTCTTC. The variable domain in full, with the rest retrieved from reference TRBV19 and TRBJ2-1, is DGGITQSPKYLFRKEGQNVTLSCEQNLNHDAMYWYRQDPGQGLRLIYYSQIVNDFQKGDIAEGYSVSREKKESFPLTVTSAQKNPTAFYLCASSKRRSYNEQFFGPGTRLTVL.

This chain joins TRBV6-6 and TRBJ2-3; TRBD1 agrees at 8 bases. The CDR3 contains 16 residues. Unmatched junction bases numbered 8, after V lost 6 bases and J lost 0 bases. The V gene's germline CDR1 is MNHNY and CDR2 SVGAGI (reference sequence). CDR3 nucleotides: TGTGCCAGCAGCTCCGGACAGGGACCTAGCACAGATACGCAGTATTTT. It is translated as CASSSGQGPSTDTQYF.

The genes are TRBV5-4 and TRBJ2-2; tentative D call: TRBD2 (5 bases). Germline V gives CDR1 SGHNT, CDR2 YYREEE (reference sequence). The CDR3 has 15 amino acids. V was clipped by 4 bases and J by 5 bases, with 15 bases between them. The CDR3 spells CASSTGRGPTGELFF. DNA of the CDR3: TGTGCCAGCAGCACCGGACGGGGTCCGACCGGGGAGCTGTTTTTT. The full variable domain, with the rest looked up from reference TRBV5-4 and TRBJ2-2, is ETGVTQSPTHLIKTRGQQVTLRCSSQSGHNTVSWYQQALGQGPQFIFQYYREEENGRGNFPPRFSGLQFPNYSSELNVNALELDDSALYLCASSTGRGPTGELFFGEGSRLTVL.

V and J are TRBV5-4 and TRBJ1-4, with 10 bases identical to TRBD1. Per the germline V gene, CDR1 is SGHNT and CDR2 is YYREEE (reference sequence). This CDR3 is 15 amino acids long. The V gene end was trimmed by 5 bases and the J gene end by 4 bases; junction bases not matched to a gene: 5. CDR3 nucleotides: TGTGCCAGCAGTTCCGGGACAGGGGATAATGAAAAACTGTTTTTT. This translates into CASSSGTGDNEKLFF.

The chain has TRBV6-4 and TRBJ2-1; D possibly corresponds to TRBD2 (5 bases). The CDR3 covers 12 residues. The germline V gene has CDR1 MRHNA and CDR2 SNTAGT. The V end lost 2 bases, the J end lost 14 bases, and 13 bases lay between the germline ends. This CDR3 reads CASSDADYRKFF. CDR3 DNA: TGTGCCAGCAGTGACGCCGACTACCGAAAGTTCTTC.

The chain has TRBV5-6 and TRBJ2-4, with TRBD1 as a possible D gene (6 bases). The CDR3 is 16 amino acids. V shed 4 bases and J shed 3 bases, with 17 bases lying between them. Germline values: CDR1 SGHDT, CDR2 YYEEEE. The CDR3 protein is CASSKVQGWDKNIQYF. The CDR3 DNA reads TGTGCCAGCAGCAAAGTACAGGGTTGGGACAAAAACATTCAGTACTTC.

This chain uses TRBV9 with TRBJ1-6; no reliable D call. This CDR3 contains 15 residues. In germline, CDR1 is SGDLS, CDR2 YYNGEE. The V end lost 4 bases, the J end lost 7 bases, and 15 bases lay between the germline ends. The chain's CDR3 is CASSTRAAGNSPLHF. The CDR3 DNA is TGTGCCAGCAGCACCCGTGCAGCGGGAAATTCACCCCTCCACTTT.

This clone came up a few times. The V gene is TRBV14, the J gene TRBJ1-1; D might be TRBD1 (5 bases). This CDR3 has 14 residues. V was shortened by 0 bases and J by 10 bases, with 15 bases between the two germline ends. Germline loops: CDR1 SGHDN, CDR2 FVKESK. The CDR3 DNA follows: TGTGCCAGCAGCCAAGATTGGGCTGGGGGGAGAGCTTTCTTT. Translated, it gives CASSQDWAGGRAFF.

The V and J genes are TRBV7-2 and TRBJ1-1; no firm D call. The V and J ends lost 6 bases and 1 base respectively, with 12 bases between them. Per germline, CDR1 SGHTA and CDR2 FQGNSA. The CDR3 totals 14 residues. In DNA, the CDR3 is TGTGCCAGCAGTCCTCGGGGATGGAACACTGAAGCTTTCTTT. This sequence encodes CASSPRGWNTEAFF. Based on the CDR3 plus reference TRBV7-2 and TRBJ1-1, the full variable domain is GAGVSQSPSNKVTEKGKDVELRCDPISGHTALYWYRQSLGQGLEFLIYFQGNSAPDKSGLPSDRFSAERTGGSVSTLTIQRTQQEDSAVYLCASSPRGWNTEAFFGQGTRLTVV.

The chain is built from TRBV19 and TRBJ2-6; 8 bases agree with TRBD2. This CDR3 region has 18 residues. The trim removed 3 bases at V and 0 bases at J, leaving 7 bases unmatched. CDR1 and CDR2 from the germline V gene are LNHDA and SQIVND (reference sequence). CDR3 amino acids: CASSMPSGSPSGANVLTF. CDR3 coding DNA: TGTGCCAGTAGTATGCCCAGCGGGAGCCCCTCTGGGGCCAACGTCCTGACTTTC.

The rearrangement links TRBV7-9 to TRBJ2-3; 7 bases match TRBD2. Germline trimming cut 4 bases from V and 4 bases from J; bases unmatched to any gene: 5. CDR1 SEHNR and CDR2 FQNEAQ come from the germline V gene (reference sequence). CDR3 length equals 14 residues. DNA of the CDR3: TGTGCCAGCAGCTCGAGACTAGCCCCAGATACGCAGTATTTT. Residues: CASSSRLAPDTQYF.

The chain links TRBV3-1 (or the pseudogene TRBV3-2) to TRBJ1-2, with D maybe TRBD1 (5 bases). The CDR3 is made up of 13 amino acids. The V and J ends lost 1 base and 6 bases respectively, with 9 bases between them. Germline-derived CDR1 and CDR2 are LGHDT and YNNKEL (reference sequence). CDR3 sequence: CASSQGRGDGYTF. DNA for the CDR3: TGTGCCAGCAGCCAAGGTCGGGGGGATGGCTACACCTTC.

The chain joins TRBV9 to TRBJ1-6; TRBD1 aligns across 9 bases. The germline V gene has CDR1 SGDLS and CDR2 YYNGEE. The CDR3 covers 14 residues. V shed 3 bases and J 10 bases; nucleotides not matched to a gene: 5. CDR3 nucleotides: TGTGCCAGCAGCGAGGGACAGGGAGGGTCACCCCTCCACTTT. Its translation is CASSEGQGGSPLHF.

The chain combines TRBV10-2 with TRBJ1-1; D may be TRBD1 (6 bases). V was cut by 8 bases and J by 1 base, with 11 bases left in between. CDR1 WSHSY and CDR2 SAAADI come from the germline V gene. The CDR3 is made up of 13 amino acids. The CDR3 DNA follows: TGCGCCAGCCGACAGGAAACGAACACTGAAGCTTTCTTT. Its translation: CASRQETNTEAFF.

The CDR3 reads CASSRTLQGAMSQPQHF. The CDR3 coding sequence is TGTGCCAGCAGCCGTACCCTACAGGGGGCGATGAGTCAGCCCCAGCATTTT. This chain uses TRBV27 with TRBJ1-5; 9 nucleotides match TRBD1. Germline CDR1 MNHEY, CDR2 SMNVEV (reference sequence). J was trimmed by 6 bases and V by 6 bases; bases with no gene match: 15. The CDR3 extends over 17 amino acids.

The chain recombines TRBV7-2 with TRBJ2-3, with TRBD2 matching over 15 bases. J was trimmed by 3 bases and V by 0 bases; bases with no gene match: 1. The germline V gene has CDR1 SGHTA and CDR2 FQGNSA. The CDR3 runs 17 residues. In nucleotides, the CDR3 is TGTGCCAGCAGCTTAGCTGGACTAGCGGGAGGGACAGATACGCAGTATTTT. Translation gives CASSLAGLAGGTDTQYF.

This clone was seen a few times. The chain carries TRBV19 and TRBJ1-5; 9 nucleotides match TRBD1. The CDR3 has 15 residues. Germline CDR1 LNHDA, CDR2 SQIVND (reference sequence). V shed 5 bases and J 6 bases; nucleotides not matched to a gene: 8. The CDR3 coding sequence is TGTGCCAGTAGTCCCAGGACAGGGGTGGGTCAGCCCCAGCATTTT. Its translation is CASSPRTGVGQPQHF.

The chain links TRBV7-2 to TRBJ1-2; D is possibly TRBD1 (5 bases). Between the trimmed V and J ends, which lost 5 bases and 8 bases, there was a span of 15 bases. This CDR3 region has 13 residues. Germline assignment: CDR1 SGHTA and CDR2 FQGNSA. The CDR3 sequence: CASSGGGVDGYTF. The DNA for the CDR3 is TGTGCCAGCAGCGGTGGGGGGGTCGACGGCTACACCTTC.

About this clone: Other DNA variants within this sample encode the same CDR3. This rearrangement joins TRBV5-1 to TRBJ1-2; possible D gene TRBD1, 6 bases. The CDR3 loop spans 12 amino acids. Deletions cut 2 bases from V and 6 bases from J, with 8 bases between. From germline, CDR1 is SGHRS and CDR2 YFSETQ. Written as DNA, the CDR3 is TGCGCCAGCAGCTTACAGGGAGATGGCTACACCTTC. Amino acid sequence: CASSLQGDGYTF.

The V gene is TRBV11-1, the J gene TRBJ1-1; D may be TRBD1 (5 bases). The CDR3 covers 12 residues. V dropped 5 bases and J dropped 7 bases, with 11 bases sitting between them. The germline CDR1 and CDR2 sequences are SGHAT and FQDESV (reference sequence). The CDR3 sequence is CASSRDGGEAFF. CDR3 coding DNA: TGTGCCAGCAGCCGGGACGGGGGTGAAGCTTTCTTT.

This clone was detected only once. J is TRBJ2-7 and V is TRBV19; the match to TRBD2 covers 7 bases. Germline CDR1 reads LNHDA; CDR2 reads SQIVND (reference sequence). CDR3 length equals 14 residues. J gave up 7 bases and V 9 bases, and 15 bases lay outside the gene matches. In DNA form, the CDR3 reads TGTGCCAGCAGCGGGGCAGAGGACTACGGGGAGCAGTACTTC. It encodes CASSGAEDYGEQYF.